The 27 T cell receptor beta chains given below trace back to one sample, sequenced in a study of CD8 T cells in ankylosing spondylitis. MiXCR, run by TCRdb on the 5' RACE reads, gives a single entry per CDR3 protein. The sample has some 180,000 distinct CDR3 sequences, about 20% seen once. The sample consisted of blood, either unsorted or a sorted T cell fraction (not recorded which). These receptors were taken from a male donor aged 10 to 35 with ankylosing spondylitis or in good health (not recorded which).

The V call is TRBV5-1, the J call TRBJ2-3; no firm D call. This CDR3 is 13 amino acids long. V dropped 0 bases and J dropped 4 bases, with 6 bases sitting between them. Germline CDR1 SGHRS, CDR2 YFSETQ. This chain's CDR3 is CASSLAYADTQYF. As DNA, the CDR3 is TGCGCCAGCAGCTTGGCCTATGCAGATACGCAGTATTTT.

This clonotype was seen ten or more times. The V gene is TRBV25-1, the J gene TRBJ2-2; 11 nucleotides agree with TRBD2. CDR1 is MGHDK, CDR2 SYGVNS, per germline. The CDR3 contains 15 residues. V was pared by 7 bases and J by 5 bases, with 6 bases of the junction left unmatched. The CDR3 region is CASNPASGRTGELFF. The CDR3 DNA is TGTGCCAGCAACCCTGCTAGCGGGAGGACCGGGGAGCTGTTTTTT.

The CDR3 protein is CASSPEGRTGELFF. In nucleotides, the CDR3 is TGTGCCAGCAGCCCAGAGGGGCGCACCGGGGAGCTGTTTTTT. The chain combines TRBV4-2 with TRBJ2-2; D could derive from TRBD1 or TRBD2 (5 bases each). This CDR3 contains 14 residues. Trimming pared 4 bases from V and 4 bases from J, leaving 10 bases between. Per the germline V gene, CDR1 is LGHNA and CDR2 is YNFKEQ.

This clonotype showed up just a few times. The V and J genes are TRBV25-1 and TRBJ2-7; possible D gene TRBD1, 6 bases. This CDR3 region has 13 residues. The germline V gene has CDR1 MGHDK and CDR2 SYGVNS. V lost 6 bases to trimming and J lost 3 bases, with 12 bases between them. The CDR3 DNA is TGTGCCAGCAGCCCCGGACAGAACTACGAGCAGTACTTC. Amino acid sequence: CASSPGQNYEQYF.

This chain links TRBV20-1 with TRBJ1-1; maybe TRBD1 (5 bases). V shed 4 bases and J shed 1 base, with 16 bases lying between them. This CDR3 comprises 15 residues. Germline V lookup: CDR1 DFQATT, CDR2 SNEGSKA (reference sequence). The CDR3 spells CSATGGRGANTEAFF. The CDR3 nucleotides are TGCAGTGCTACTGGCGGCCGAGGGGCGAACACTGAAGCTTTCTTT.

This clonotype was counted at least ten times. This chain uses TRBV5-1 with TRBJ1-1, with D hard to call. Germline CDR1 and CDR2: SGHRS and YFSETQ. The CDR3 is 14 amino acids. Trimming pared 1 base from V and 1 base from J, leaving 8 bases between. The CDR3 DNA is TGCGCCAGCAGCTTGACAGACCCGAACACTGAAGCTTTCTTT. Its translation is CASSLTDPNTEAFF.

Many counts were recorded for this clonotype. The chain carries TRBV9 and TRBJ2-3, with D perhaps matching TRBD1 (6 bases). The CDR3 has 15 amino acids. The V gene lost 4 bases and the J gene lost 0 bases, with 12 bases spanning the gap. Germline V gene lookup returns CDR1 SGDLS and CDR2 YYNGEE. The CDR3 reads CASSPRDISTDTQYF. The CDR3 coding sequence is TGTGCCAGCAGCCCTCGGGACATCAGCACAGATACGCAGTATTTT.

This clonotype was observed a handful of times. V is TRBV29-1 and J is TRBJ2-1; weak D call: TRBD2 (6 bases). This CDR3 has 13 amino acids. V lost 8 bases, J lost 4 bases, and 15 bases lay in between. Germline CDR1 is SQVTM and CDR2 is ANQGSEA. This CDR3 is CSLSGGGYNEQFF. In DNA, the CDR3 is TGCAGCCTAAGCGGTGGGGGGTACAATGAGCAGTTCTTC.

This clonotype was detected ten times or more. The V call is TRBV3-1, the J call TRBJ2-5; either TRBD1 or TRBD2 may supply D (6 bases each). Germline CDR1 is LGHDT and CDR2 is YNNKEL (reference sequence). Trimming pared 6 bases from V and 7 bases from J, leaving 9 bases between. This CDR3 is 11 amino acids long. Here the CDR3 reads CASREGGTQYF. CDR3 coding DNA: TGTGCCAGCAGGGAGGGGGGGACCCAGTACTTC.

CDR3 in DNA: TGCAGCGCCGGCGGGCGGACCAGAGATACGCAGTATTTT. Translating it yields CSAGGRTRDTQYF. J is TRBJ2-3 and V is TRBV29-1; possible D gene TRBD2, 5 bases. CDR3 length: 13 amino acids. The V end was cut by 7 bases, the J end by 5 bases, with 16 bases between. Germline V gene sequence: CDR1 SQVTM, CDR2 ANQGSEA.

This clonotype has at least ten counts. The V and J genes are TRBV11-2 and TRBJ2-1; D may be TRBD1 (6 bases). This CDR3 has 15 residues. V was clipped by 4 bases and J by 4 bases, with 14 bases between them. Germline lookup yields CDR1 SGHAT and CDR2 FQNNGV. Here the CDR3 DNA reads TGTGCCAGCAGCTCAGGGGTGACCACGTACAATGAGCAGTTCTTC. This sequence encodes CASSSGVTTYNEQFF.

This clonotype has ten or more counts. The chain carries TRBV10-3 and TRBJ1-1; 11 positions agree with TRBD1. Germline V gene data show CDR1 as ENHRY and CDR2 as SYGVKD. There are 14 residues in the CDR3. Unmatched junction bases numbered 5, after V lost 6 bases and J lost 5 bases. The CDR3 here is CAISPGQGETEAFF. The CDR3 coding sequence is TGTGCCATCAGCCCGGGACAGGGGGAGACTGAAGCTTTCTTT.

J is TRBJ1-2 and V is TRBV7-2; the D is unclear. The CDR3 consists of 13 residues. V lost 5 bases, J lost 5 bases, and 12 bases lay in between. CDR1 is SGHTA, CDR2 FQGNSA, per germline. The CDR3 protein is CASSLPRGYGYTF. CDR3 DNA sequence: TGTGCCAGCAGCCTCCCACGCGGGTATGGCTACACCTTC.

There are many counts of this clonotype. The CDR3 coding sequence is TGTGCCAGCAGTTTCCTAGCGGGAGTTTCAGATACGCAGTATTTT. Its protein product is CASSFLAGVSDTQYF. The rearrangement uses TRBV27 and TRBJ2-3, with 10 positions matching TRBD2. CDR3 length: 15 amino acids. Trimming cost V 3 bases and J 4 bases; bases outside gene matches: 4. Germline V gene lookup returns CDR1 MNHEY and CDR2 SMNVEV (reference sequence).

This clonotype was seen a handful of times. The chain joins TRBV6-4 to TRBJ2-5; 7 positions agree with TRBD1. The CDR3 covers 15 residues. The junction had 11 bases not matched to a gene; V was cut back by 3 bases and J by 7 bases. The germline V gene has CDR1 MRHNA and CDR2 SNTAGT. CDR3 residues: CASSDVGDREVTQYF. The DNA for the CDR3 is TGTGCCAGCAGTGATGTGGGAGACAGGGAAGTGACCCAGTACTTC.

This clonotype was picked up many times. This chain uses TRBV30 with TRBJ1-2; D is uncertain. This CDR3 has 11 amino acids. V was shortened by 2 bases and J by 4 bases, with 5 bases between the two germline ends. CDR1 and CDR2 (germline): GTSNPN, SVGIG (reference sequence). This chain's CDR3 is CAWSSAYGYTF. CDR3 coding DNA: TGTGCCTGGAGTTCGGCCTATGGCTACACCTTC.

This clonotype came up many times. V and J are TRBV20-1 and TRBJ2-2; D gene uncertain. Germline CDR1 and CDR2: DFQATT and SNEGSKA (reference sequence). V lost 0 bases and J lost 9, with 8 bases in between. This CDR3 comprises 12 residues. The CDR3 DNA reads as TGCAGTGCTAGAGACTTCCAGCGGGAGCTGTTTTTT. It codes for CSARDFQRELFF.

This clonotype showed up many times. This chain uses TRBV6-2 or TRBV6-3 with TRBJ2-7; D is uncertain. Germline assignment: CDR1 MNHEY and CDR2 SVGEGT. V lost 8 bases and J lost 2, with 22 bases in between. The CDR3 extends over 16 amino acids. This CDR3 is CASAFGRHKTPYEQYV. CDR3 bases: TGTGCCAGCGCGTTCGGTAGACATAAAACCCCCTACGAGCAGTACGTC.

This clonotype was found many times. V is TRBV29-1 and J is TRBJ2-1; 13 bases are shared with TRBD2. J gave up 15 bases and V 3 bases, and 8 bases lay outside the gene matches. CDR1 and CDR2 (germline): SQVTM, ANQGSEA. The CDR3 spans 13 residues. As DNA, the CDR3 is TGCAGCGTTGATGTGACTAGCGGGAGGACTATGTTCTTC. Translated: CSVDVTSGRTMFF.

The chain combines TRBV5-1 with TRBJ2-1, with 7 bases lining up with TRBD2. The CDR3 has 16 residues. V shed 1 base and J 3 bases; nucleotides not matched to a gene: 7. CDR1 and CDR2 (germline): SGHRS, YFSETQ. CDR3 DNA: TGCGCCAGCAGCTTGAACGCGGGAGTAGACTACAATGAGCAGTTCTTC. This gives the protein CASSLNAGVDYNEQFF.

This clonotype was counted at least ten times. This sequence joins TRBV29-1 and TRBJ1-6, with D uncertain. The germline CDR1 and CDR2 sequences are SQVTM and ANQGSEA. The CDR3 has 13 amino acids. V lost 4 bases and J 7 bases, leaving 11 bases between the germline ends. This CDR3 is CSVGQGLNSPLHF. The CDR3 DNA follows: TGCAGCGTTGGTCAAGGGTTGAATTCACCCCTCCACTTT.

A few counts support this clonotype. The chain recombines TRBV24-1 with TRBJ2-2, with D perhaps TRBD1 (6 bases). Trimming removed 6 bases from V and 0 bases from J, with 7 bases in between. The germline V gene encodes CDR1 KGHDR and CDR2 SFDVKD. The CDR3 extends over 14 amino acids. The DNA for the CDR3 is TGTGCCACCAGTCGGACAGCGAACACCGGGGAGCTGTTTTTT. This encodes CATSRTANTGELFF.

This clonotype was observed a few times. The V gene is TRBV2, the J gene TRBJ2-3; weak D call: TRBD2 (5 bases). V was clipped by 3 bases and J by 4 bases, with 11 bases between them. Germline V gene sequence: CDR1 SNHLY, CDR2 FYNNEI. This CDR3 is 14 amino acids long. This CDR3 is CASSERESPDTQYF. The CDR3 DNA reads as TGTGCCAGCAGTGAGAGGGAGTCCCCAGATACGCAGTATTTT.

This clonotype was recorded at least ten times. The chain couples TRBV3-1 to TRBJ2-3; D might be TRBD1 or TRBD2, each matching 5 bases. CDR1 is LGHDT and CDR2 is YNNKEL in the germline V gene (reference sequence). The CDR3 is made up of 17 amino acids. V lost 4 bases and J 6 bases, leaving 23 bases between the germline ends. The CDR3 DNA sequence: TGTGCCAGCAGCCCCTTGACCGGGACCTCCCCGGTGGATACGCAGTATTTT. Translating gives CASSPLTGTSPVDTQYF.

This clonotype came up many times. The genes are TRBV20-1 and TRBJ2-2, with D possibly TRBD2 on 5 matching bases. This CDR3 has 15 amino acids. V gave up 6 bases and J gave up 0 bases, with 14 bases separating them. Germline values: CDR1 DFQATT, CDR2 SNEGSKA (reference sequence). The CDR3 spells CSAPKRRTNTGELFF. Written as DNA, the CDR3 is TGCAGTGCCCCCAAGCGGAGAACGAACACCGGGGAGCTGTTTTTT.

This clonotype was found many times. This chain connects TRBV28 to TRBJ1-4; 7 nucleotides agree with TRBD1. This CDR3 region has 14 residues. Per germline, CDR1 MDHEN and CDR2 SYDVKM. The V and J ends lost 3 bases and 10 bases, in that order; junction bases with no gene match: 8. This chain's CDR3 is CASSFGPGGGKLFF. The DNA for the CDR3 is TGTGCCAGCAGTTTTGGGCCAGGGGGGGGAAAACTGTTTTTT.

This clonotype occurred many times. V usage is TRBV11-2 and J usage is TRBJ2-5, with 10 bases that match TRBD1. The junction had 7 bases not matched to a gene; V was cut back by 3 bases and J by 3 bases. CDR1 is SGHAT and CDR2 is FQNNGV in the germline V gene. This CDR3 is built from 16 residues. The CDR3 reads CASSFFPGQGEETQYF. The CDR3, as DNA: TGTGCCAGCAGCTTCTTCCCCGGACAGGGGGAAGAGACCCAGTACTTC.